One and the same sample provided the 29 T cell receptor beta chains below, sequenced in a study of somatic mutations in cytotoxic T cells in rheumatoid arthritis. Some clones are missing from TCRdb's copy, which holds only in-frame ones; the method was immunoSEQ multiplex PCR. The data show about 10,000 clones, with around 81% seen just once and around a fifth held by the top ten. Sequencing used CD8+ T cells sorted from blood. Every receptor here comes from a woman aged 50 to 65 in good health.

The chain is built from TRBV6-4 and TRBJ2-4; 11 bases match TRBD2. The CDR3 consists of 15 residues. After removal of 3 bases from V and 6 bases from J, the junction contained 4 bases not matched to a gene. In germline, CDR1 is MRHNA, CDR2 SNTAGT. The CDR3 nucleotides read TGTGCCAGCAGTGAACTAGCGGGAGAGGGAAACATTCAGTACTTC. The encoded protein is CASSELAGEGNIQYF.

This rearrangement joins TRBV30 to TRBJ1-4; 10 positions agree with TRBD1. Germline V gene data show CDR1 as GTSNPN and CDR2 as SVGIG (reference sequence). This CDR3 region has 12 residues. The CDR3, as DNA: TGTGCTTCGGACAGGGGGGATGAAAAACTGTTTTTT. Protein product: CASDRGDEKLFF.

CDR3 residues: CASSQGTAGAPSYEQYF. In DNA form, the CDR3 reads TGCGCCAGCAGCCAAGGGACGGCAGGGGCCCCCTCCTACGAGCAGTACTTC. The V and J genes are TRBV4-3 and TRBJ2-7; TRBD1 is a possible D gene (6 bases). The CDR3 length is 17 residues. V gave up 1 base and J gave up 0 bases, with 16 bases separating them. From germline, CDR1 is LGHNA and CDR2 YSLEER.

J is TRBJ2-3 and V is TRBV4-3; the match to TRBD1 covers 7 bases. V shed 4 bases, J shed 2 bases, and the junction held 15 bases outside the gene matches. This CDR3 contains 18 residues. CDR1 and CDR2 (germline): LGHNA, YSLEER. CDR3 in DNA: TGCGCCAGCAGCCCAGATGCCGGGACAGTCGACTACACAGATACGCAGTATTTT. Its translation is CASSPDAGTVDYTDTQYF.

The J gene is TRBJ1-2, the V gene TRBV5-4, with 8 bases identical to TRBD1. V was clipped by 5 bases and J by 8 bases; unmatched bases: 2. This CDR3 has 11 amino acids. The V gene's germline CDR1 is SGHNT and CDR2 YYREEE (reference sequence). CDR3 region: CASSTGGGYTF. Written as DNA, the CDR3 is TGTGCCAGCAGTACAGGGGGAGGCTACACCTTC.

This rearrangement joins TRBV15 to TRBJ2-2; 13 bases match TRBD2. The CDR3 runs to 18 residues. Germline V gives CDR1 LNHNV, CDR2 YYDKDF (reference sequence). V lost 3 bases to trimming and J lost 3 bases; unmatched junction nucleotides: 7. CDR3 protein: CATSREPLAGGDTGELFF. DNA for the CDR3: TGTGCCACCAGCAGGGAACCACTAGCGGGAGGGGACACCGGGGAGCTGTTTTTT.

This clone has more than one count but fewer than ten. The chain couples TRBV4-2 to TRBJ2-2; D perhaps matches TRBD1 (6 bases). The ends were cut back, 3 bases at V and 2 bases at J, with 13 bases in the middle. The CDR3 is made up of 16 amino acids. CDR1 is LGHNA, CDR2 YNFKEQ, per germline. DNA for the CDR3: TGTGCCAGCAGCCAGTCCTGGGACATAAACACCGGGGAGCTGTTTTTT. Residues: CASSQSWDINTGELFF.

This chain uses TRBV5-6 with TRBJ2-3, with D unresolved. The V end lost 0 bases, the J end lost 5 bases, and 4 bases lay between the germline ends. The CDR3 totals 12 residues. Germline V lookup: CDR1 SGHDT, CDR2 YYEEEE. Written as DNA, the CDR3 is TGTGCCAGCAGCTTGGAGCTAGATACGCAGTATTTT. Protein sequence: CASSLELDTQYF.

The chain has TRBV2 and TRBJ2-4; 7 positions agree with TRBD2. Germline CDR1 reads SNHLY; CDR2 reads FYNNEI. Unmatched junction bases numbered 7, after V lost 6 bases and J lost 2 bases. The CDR3 length is 15 residues. For the CDR3, the DNA is TGTGCCAGCAGACTTCGGGGGGATCCCAAAAACATTCAGTACTTC. This translates into CASRLRGDPKNIQYF.

This clone is classed as large. The chain is built from TRBV4-2 and TRBJ1-2; 8 nucleotides match TRBD1. The V segment lost 0 bases and the J segment 2 bases; nucleotides outside the gene matches: 5. The CDR3 extends over 16 amino acids. Germline V gene data show CDR1 as LGHNA and CDR2 as YNFKEQ. The chain's CDR3 is CASSQDSGGTNYGYTF. The CDR3 nucleotides read TGTGCCAGCAGCCAAGATTCAGGGGGCACCAACTATGGCTACACCTTC.

The V and J genes are TRBV28 and TRBJ1-1; D may be TRBD1 (6 bases). V lost 4 bases and J lost 8, with 26 bases in between. Germline V lookup: CDR1 MDHEN, CDR2 SYDVKM. The CDR3 consists of 17 residues. The CDR3 here is CASSSTRARGAAGEAFF. In DNA form, the CDR3 reads TGTGCCAGCAGTTCTACCAGGGCCAGGGGCGCCGCGGGCGAAGCTTTCTTT.

This rearrangement joins TRBV11-1 to TRBJ2-1, with 14 nucleotides matching TRBD2. The CDR3 length is 18 residues. The V segment lost 5 bases and the J segment 0 bases; nucleotides outside the gene matches: 6. Germline CDR1 is SGHAT and CDR2 is FQDESV (reference sequence). CDR3 residues: CASSLNGLAGGSYNEQFF. The DNA of the CDR3 is TGTGCCAGCAGCCTTAACGGACTAGCGGGAGGCTCCTACAATGAGCAGTTCTTC.

The chain carries TRBV2 and TRBJ1-5; 8 bases agree with TRBD1. The CDR3 runs 15 residues. The V and J ends lost 3 bases and 3 bases, in that order; junction bases with no gene match: 4. In germline, CDR1 is SNHLY, CDR2 FYNNEI. The CDR3 region is CASSDGRGLNQPQHF. In DNA, the CDR3 is TGTGCCAGCAGTGATGGCAGGGGGCTCAATCAGCCCCAGCATTTT.

The chain links TRBV7-9 to TRBJ2-2; 8 nucleotides align to TRBD1. The CDR3 covers 15 residues. J lost 8 bases, V lost 5 bases, and 10 bases had no gene match. Germline assignment: CDR1 SEHNR and CDR2 FQNEAQ (reference sequence). The DNA of the CDR3 is TGTGCCAGCAGCGCTCCAAACAGGGGGTTGGGGGAGCTGTTTTTT. Amino acid sequence: CASSAPNRGLGELFF. The complete variable domain, with remaining parts taken from reference TRBV7-9 and TRBJ2-2, reads DTGVSQNPRHKITKRGQNVTFRCDPISEHNRLYWYRQTLGQGPEFLTYFQNEAQLEKSRLLSDRFSAERPKGSFSTLEIQRTEQGDSAMYLCASSAPNRGLGELFFGEGSRLTVL.

V gene TRBV4-2 combines with J gene TRBJ2-2; TRBD2 aligns across 15 bases. This CDR3 is built from 18 residues. The germline gives CDR1 LGHNA, CDR2 YNFKEQ. Germline trimming cut 5 bases from V and 1 base from J; bases unmatched to any gene: 5. In nucleotides, the CDR3 is TGTGCCAGCAGCTCTTGGACTAGCGGGGGGGAGAACACCGGGGAGCTGTTTTTT. Amino acids: CASSSWTSGGENTGELFF.

The chain employs TRBV6-4 and TRBJ2-3, with a tentative D call TRBD2 (6 bases). Trimming removed 0 bases at V and 3 bases at J, with 10 bases between. The CDR3 extends over 15 amino acids. CDR1 is MRHNA and CDR2 is SNTAGT in the germline V gene. Written as DNA, the CDR3 is TGTGCCAGCAGTGACTCGGGAGGCGGGACAGATACGCAGTATTTT. As protein: CASSDSGGGTDTQYF.

The rearrangement uses TRBV7-6 and TRBJ2-3; 9 positions match TRBD2. CDR1 is SGHVS, CDR2 FNYEAQ, per germline. The CDR3 spans 17 residues. Trimming removed 11 bases from V and 0 bases from J; junction bases left unmatched: 15. The CDR3 nucleotides are TGTGCCTGCGGACCGGTGGTAGCGGGGGCTAGCACAGATACGCAGTATTTT. As protein: CACGPVVAGASTDTQYF.

The chain is built from TRBV6-6 and TRBJ1-2; D may be TRBD1 (5 bases). The V end was cut by 4 bases, the J end by 4 bases, with 13 bases between. This CDR3 is 14 amino acids long. Germline lookup yields CDR1 MNHNY and CDR2 SVGAGI (reference sequence). CDR3 in DNA: TGTGCCAGCAGTTCCACGGGGGAGGGCTATGGCTACACCTTC. This translates into CASSSTGEGYGYTF.

The J gene is TRBJ2-7, the V gene TRBV10-3; 7 nucleotides line up with TRBD1. In germline, CDR1 is ENHRY, CDR2 SYGVKD. V shed 5 bases, J shed 3 bases, and the junction held 4 bases outside the gene matches. CDR3 length: 13 amino acids. The CDR3 region has the DNA TGTGCCATCAGTCTTGACAGGGACTACGAGCAGTACTTC. Its translation: CAISLDRDYEQYF.

The chain is built from TRBV11-1 and TRBJ2-7; 7 positions agree with TRBD1. CDR1 SGHAT and CDR2 FQDESV come from the germline V gene (reference sequence). The CDR3 is 16 residues long. J gave up 1 base and V 5 bases, and 11 bases lay outside the gene matches. CDR3 sequence: CASSDTTGKLSYEQYF. CDR3 nucleotides: TGTGCCAGCAGCGATACGACAGGGAAATTATCCTACGAGCAGTACTTC.

The chain employs TRBV5-6 and TRBJ1-1; tentatively, D is TRBD1 (6 bases). Germline V gives CDR1 SGHDT, CDR2 YYEEEE. Between the trimmed V and J ends, which lost 0 bases and 1 base, there was a span of 7 bases. The CDR3 extends over 14 amino acids. CDR3 protein: CASSLATGNTEAFF. The CDR3 DNA reads TGTGCCAGCAGCTTGGCGACAGGGAACACTGAAGCTTTCTTT.

The gene calls are TRBV7-8 and TRBJ1-2; 7 bases fit TRBD1. V dropped 2 bases and J dropped 4; count of bases not matched to a gene: 1. The CDR3 extends over 13 amino acids. CDR1 SGHVS and CDR2 FQNEAQ come from the germline V gene. CDR3 DNA sequence: TGTGCCAGCAGCTTACAGGGGGGCTATGGCTACACCTTC. Its translation: CASSLQGGYGYTF.

For this clone: The sample holds other DNA sequences that translate to the same CDR3. The CDR3 reads CAWTGGTGAGETQYF. DNA of the CDR3: TGTGCCTGGACTGGGGGGACAGGGGCCGGAGAGACCCAGTACTTC. The genes are TRBV30 and TRBJ2-5, with TRBD1 identical over 10 bases. The length of the CDR3 is 15 residues. The trim removed 4 bases at V and 4 bases at J, leaving 9 bases unmatched. Germline CDR1 and CDR2: GTSNPN and SVGIG (reference sequence).

This clone was counted only a few times. The chain employs TRBV10-3 and TRBJ1-1, with no clear D. V was cut by 0 bases and J by 0 bases, with 14 bases left in between. This CDR3 has 17 amino acids. The germline CDR1 and CDR2 sequences are ENHRY and SYGVKD. CDR3 region: CAISESSTRLMNTEAFF. CDR3 sequence (DNA): TGTGCCATCAGTGAGTCGAGCACCCGACTTATGAACACTGAAGCTTTCTTT.

A single count supports this clone. The chain links TRBV27 to TRBJ2-1; D call uncertain. The CDR3 has 13 residues. Per germline, CDR1 MNHEY and CDR2 SMNVEV (reference sequence). Trimming shortened V by 2 bases and J by 7 bases, and 9 bases separated the two germline ends. The CDR3 region has the DNA TGTGCCAGCAGTTTAGTGAGGAGAAATGAGCAGTTCTTC. As protein: CASSLVRRNEQFF.

As concerns this clone: With only one base between it and a far larger clone, this is likely a read error. This chain connects TRBV14 to TRBJ1-1; tentatively, D is TRBD1 (5 bases). Germline lookup yields CDR1 SGHDN and CDR2 FVKESK. The CDR3 extends over 14 amino acids. For the CDR3, the DNA is TGTGCCAGCAGCCAAGATCTCGGGGGTACTGAAGCTCTCTTT. Protein sequence: CASSQDLGGTEALF.

The V and J genes are TRBV7-9 and TRBJ2-7; 10 nucleotides agree with TRBD2. V shed 3 bases and J 1 base; nucleotides not matched to a gene: 6. Per germline, CDR1 SEHNR and CDR2 FQNEAQ (reference sequence). CDR3 length equals 16 residues. The CDR3 nucleotides are TGTGCCAGCAGCTTCCCCGGGACTAGCGTGTCCTACGAGCAGTACTTC. This gives the protein CASSFPGTSVSYEQYF.

CDR3 protein: CARKDLPRPLGSHQPQHF. The CDR3 DNA follows: TGCGCCAGGAAAGACTTACCTCGGCCCCTAGGAAGCCATCAGCCCCAGCATTTT. The genes are TRBV23-1 and TRBJ1-5; D not certain. TRBV23-1 is placed among ORFs of uncertain function. This CDR3 region has 18 residues. The V end lost 9 bases, the J end lost 5 bases, and 29 bases lay between the germline ends.

The chain couples TRBV6-5 to TRBJ2-1, with TRBD1 matching 8 bases. Trimming cost V 2 bases and J 8 bases; bases outside gene matches: 8. The germline V gene encodes CDR1 MNHEY and CDR2 SVGAGI. The CDR3 runs 15 residues. The CDR3: CASSYRQGLWHEQFF. The CDR3 DNA follows: TGTGCCAGCAGTTACAGACAGGGGCTTTGGCATGAGCAGTTCTTC.